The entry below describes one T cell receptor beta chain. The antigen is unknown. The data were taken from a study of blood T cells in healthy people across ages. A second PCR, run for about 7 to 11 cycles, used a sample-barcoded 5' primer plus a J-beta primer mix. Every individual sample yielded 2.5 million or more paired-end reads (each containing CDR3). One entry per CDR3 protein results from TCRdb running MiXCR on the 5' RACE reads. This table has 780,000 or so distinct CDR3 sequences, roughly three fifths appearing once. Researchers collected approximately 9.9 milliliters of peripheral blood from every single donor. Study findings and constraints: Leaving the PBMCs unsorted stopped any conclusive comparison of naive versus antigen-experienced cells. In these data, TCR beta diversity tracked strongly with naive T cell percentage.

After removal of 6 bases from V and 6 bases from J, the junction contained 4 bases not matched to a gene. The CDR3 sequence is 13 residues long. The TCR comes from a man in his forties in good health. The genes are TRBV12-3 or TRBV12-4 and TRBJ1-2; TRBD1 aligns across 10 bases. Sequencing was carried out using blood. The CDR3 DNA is TGTGCCAGCAGCCCGACAGGGGGCAATGGCTACACCTTC. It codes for CASSPTGGNGYTF.